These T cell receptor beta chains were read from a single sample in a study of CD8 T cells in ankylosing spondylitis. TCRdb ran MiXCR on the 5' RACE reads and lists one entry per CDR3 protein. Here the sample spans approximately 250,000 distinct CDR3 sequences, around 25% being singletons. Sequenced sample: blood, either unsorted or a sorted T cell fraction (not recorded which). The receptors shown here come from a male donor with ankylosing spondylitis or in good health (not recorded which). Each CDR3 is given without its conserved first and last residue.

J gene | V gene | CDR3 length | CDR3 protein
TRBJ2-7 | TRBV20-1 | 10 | SGAGETYEQY
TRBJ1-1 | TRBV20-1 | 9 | SARGGTEAF
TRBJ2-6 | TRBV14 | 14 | ASSPTSTGRANVLT
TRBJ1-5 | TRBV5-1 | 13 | ASRWVPVGNQPQH
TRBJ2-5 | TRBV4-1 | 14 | ASSQSFDRGRETQY
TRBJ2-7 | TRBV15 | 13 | ATSRGMSSEHEQY
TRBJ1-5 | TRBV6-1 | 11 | ASRRDRWNPQH
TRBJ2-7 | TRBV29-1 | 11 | SVAGHPSYEQY
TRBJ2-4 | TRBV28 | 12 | ASSRDRTKNIQY
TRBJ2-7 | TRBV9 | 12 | ASSVAASSYEQY
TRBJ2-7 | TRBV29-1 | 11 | SVEAGGPYEQY
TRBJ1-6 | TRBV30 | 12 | AWSNLGAASPLH
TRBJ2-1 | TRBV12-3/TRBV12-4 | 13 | ASSLGTSGDGEQF
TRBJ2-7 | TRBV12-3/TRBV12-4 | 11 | ASGQGAIYEQY
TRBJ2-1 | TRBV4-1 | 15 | ASSPGRGGKLGNEQF
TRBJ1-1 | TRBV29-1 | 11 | SVEDGGQPEAF
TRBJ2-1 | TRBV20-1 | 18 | SARGPSVQRVPTSYNEQF
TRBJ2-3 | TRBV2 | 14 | ASGYSGTPSTDTQY
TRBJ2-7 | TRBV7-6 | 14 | ASTPTSQGQRYEQY
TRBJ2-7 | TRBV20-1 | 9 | SAQEAYGQY
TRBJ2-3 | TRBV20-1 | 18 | SARDGRPVTTFPGTDTQY
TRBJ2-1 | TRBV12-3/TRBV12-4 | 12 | ASGEESGSGEQF
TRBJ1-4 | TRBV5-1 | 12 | ASSLGQRGEKLF
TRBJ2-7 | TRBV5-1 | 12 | ASAPQTASYEQY
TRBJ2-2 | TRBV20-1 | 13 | SARDEGTYTGELF
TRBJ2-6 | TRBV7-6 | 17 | ASSKGRGVAPSGANVLT
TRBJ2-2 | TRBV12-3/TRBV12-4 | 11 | ASRKANTGELF
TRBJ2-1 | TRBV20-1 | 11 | SAREVRYNEQF
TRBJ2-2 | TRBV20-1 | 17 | SAPRVAGGALGGTGELF
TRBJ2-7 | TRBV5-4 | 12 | ASRPGQHSYEQY
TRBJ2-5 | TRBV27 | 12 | ASSLSRGMETQY
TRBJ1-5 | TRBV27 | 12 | ASSPQGSGQPQH
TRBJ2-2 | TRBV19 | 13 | ASSPGRGHGRELF
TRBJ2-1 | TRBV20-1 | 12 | SAPPDRSYNEQF
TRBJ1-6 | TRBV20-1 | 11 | SARRGRDSPLH
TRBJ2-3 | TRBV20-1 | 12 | SASYPGQGATQY
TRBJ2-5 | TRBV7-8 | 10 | ASRRDGETQY
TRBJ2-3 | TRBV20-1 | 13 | SARVAGEPGDTQY
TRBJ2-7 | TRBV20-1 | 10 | SAPDRFYEQY
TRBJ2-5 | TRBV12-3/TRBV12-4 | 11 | ASSPSGLETQY
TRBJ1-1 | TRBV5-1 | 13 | ASSLMTGLNTEAF
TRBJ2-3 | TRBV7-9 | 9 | ASTPGDTQY
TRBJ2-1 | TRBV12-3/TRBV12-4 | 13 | ASSLYSGSYNEQF
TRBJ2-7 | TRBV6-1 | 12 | ASRVVLSSYEQY
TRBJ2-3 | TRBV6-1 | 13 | ASKYRNSHTDTQY
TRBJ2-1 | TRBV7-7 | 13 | ASSLLAGPYNEQF